Listed here are 27 T cell receptor beta chains from one sample, sequenced in a study of T cells after yellow fever vaccination. TCRdb reprocessed the 5' RACE reads via MiXCR and lists one record per CDR3 protein. Of 450,000 to 650,000 distinct CDR3 sequences listed, around a fifth were seen once; the top ten hold about a sixth. The specimen was PBMCs, collected approximately 22 days after the first yellow fever vaccination. These receptors all come from a man younger than 35 who received the YFV17D yellow fever vaccine.

J is TRBJ1-3 and V is TRBV2, with D unclear. The CDR3 is 15 amino acids. Trimming took off 6 bases at V and 0 bases at J, with 12 bases between the two ends. Germline CDR1 reads SNHLY; CDR2 reads FYNNEI. CDR3 residues: CASSARSHSGNTIYF. The CDR3 DNA sequence: TGTGCCAGCAGCGCCCGCTCCCACTCTGGAAACACCATATATTTT.

This clonotype was detected only a few times. The V and J genes are TRBV5-4 and TRBJ2-4, with no clear D. CDR1 is SGHNT, CDR2 YYREEE, per germline (reference sequence). This CDR3 has 16 residues. Between the trimmed V and J ends, which lost 3 bases and 4 bases, there was a span of 17 bases. The CDR3 loop is CASSWSTNSGKNIQYF. CDR3 in DNA: TGTGCCAGCAGCTGGTCTACGAATAGTGGGAAAAACATTCAGTACTTC. Variable domain in full (rest from reference TRBV5-4 and TRBJ2-4): ETGVTQSPTHLIKTRGQQVTLRCSSQSGHNTVSWYQQALGQGPQFIFQYYREEENGRGNFPPRFSGLQFPNYSSELNVNALELDDSALYLCASSWSTNSGKNIQYFGAGTRLSVL.

This clonotype has more than one count but fewer than ten. The rearrangement uses TRBV5-1 and TRBJ2-5; TRBD1 matches at 10 bases. The germline V gene encodes CDR1 SGHRS and CDR2 YFSETQ. The CDR3 runs 15 residues. V was pared by 3 bases and J by 3 bases, with 5 bases of the junction left unmatched. The CDR3 region has the DNA TGCGCCAGCAGCTGGACAGGGGGTAGGGAAGAGACCCAGTACTTC. Encoded protein: CASSWTGGREETQYF.

This clonotype was counted only a few times. The genes are TRBV5-6 and TRBJ1-5; D is uncertain. Trimming cost V 1 base and J 0 bases, with 8 bases left between them. The CDR3 is made up of 15 amino acids. CDR1 SGHDT and CDR2 YYEEEE come from the germline V gene. In nucleotides, the CDR3 is TGTGCCAGCAGCTTGTCTGTTTATAGCAATCAGCCCCAGCATTTT. Its translation: CASSLSVYSNQPQHF.

In this sample, this clonotype turned up a few times. The chain joins TRBV6-2 or TRBV6-3 to TRBJ2-7; 8 nucleotides agree with TRBD1. Looked up from germline, CDR1 is MNHEY and CDR2 is SVGEGT. This CDR3 has 14 residues. V dropped 4 bases and J dropped 7; count of bases not matched to a gene: 9. The CDR3, as DNA: TGTGCCAGCAGTTTCGGACAGGGACGGAGAGAGCAGTACGTC. It is translated as CASSFGQGRREQYV.

V usage is TRBV5-1 and J usage is TRBJ2-5; possibly TRBD2 for D (6 bases). Germline V CDR1 and CDR2: SGHRS, YFSETQ. The CDR3 runs to 17 residues. The ends were cut back, 2 bases at V and 4 bases at J, with 21 bases in the middle. The CDR3 reads CASSFLPGRGGGETQYF. The CDR3 coding sequence is TGCGCCAGCAGCTTTCTTCCCGGAAGGGGAGGAGGAGAGACCCAGTACTTC.

CDR3 coding DNA: TGCGCCAGCAGCTTCCCCCCGGGACAGACACCCTACGAGCAGTACTTC. This gives the protein CASSFPPGQTPYEQYF. The chain carries TRBV5-1 and TRBJ2-7, with 7 bases fitting TRBD1. The V gene end was trimmed by 2 bases and the J gene end by 2 bases; junction bases not matched to a gene: 10. Germline V lookup: CDR1 SGHRS, CDR2 YFSETQ. The CDR3 sequence is 16 residues long.

The rearrangement links TRBV6-5 to TRBJ1-5; 9 nucleotides align to TRBD1. Trimming removed 4 bases from V and 6 bases from J; junction bases left unmatched: 13. CDR1 is MNHEY and CDR2 is SVGAGI in the germline V gene. The CDR3 length is 17 residues. The CDR3 loop reads CASSLGQGLGLVQPQHF. CDR3 nucleotide sequence: TGTGCCAGCAGTTTGGGACAGGGACTTGGCTTGGTTCAGCCCCAGCATTTT.

In this sample, this clonotype turned up once. The chain has TRBV27 and TRBJ1-5; D remains ambiguous. This CDR3 comprises 15 residues. V lost 6 bases, J lost 0 bases, and 12 bases lay in between. Germline V gene sequence: CDR1 MNHEY, CDR2 SMNVEV (reference sequence). The CDR3 loop reads CASRRPQYSNQPQHF. In nucleotides, the CDR3 is TGTGCCAGCAGAAGACCGCAATATAGCAATCAGCCCCAGCATTTT.

This clonotype has at least ten counts. This chain joins TRBV14 and TRBJ1-1; D is perhaps TRBD1 (6 bases). Germline V gene lookup returns CDR1 SGHDN and CDR2 FVKESK. The CDR3 is made up of 16 amino acids. Deletions cut 4 bases from V and 0 bases from J, with 15 bases between. CDR3 protein: CASSPLVQGMNTEAFF. CDR3 nucleotides: TGTGCCAGCAGCCCCCTGGTACAGGGTATGAACACTGAAGCTTTCTTT.

The chain links TRBV18 to TRBJ2-7; TRBD2 aligns across 7 bases. V shed 3 bases and J 6 bases; nucleotides not matched to a gene: 8. The CDR3 is made up of 14 amino acids. Looked up from germline, CDR1 is KGHSH and CDR2 is LQKENI. The DNA of the CDR3 is TGTGCCAGCTCACCCAAGAGCGGGATCCCCGAGCAGTACTTC. Its protein product is CASSPKSGIPEQYF. Full variable domain (outside the CDR3, taken from reference TRBV18 and TRBJ2-7): NAGVMQNPRHLVRRRGQEARLRCSPMKGHSHVYWYRQLPEEGLKFMVYLQKENIIDESGMPKERFSAEFPKEGPSILRIQQVVRGDSAAYFCASSPKSGIPEQYFGPGTRLTVT.

This clonotype occurred a few times. The chain has TRBV7-6 and TRBJ1-5; TRBD1 matches at 7 bases. The CDR3 is made up of 16 amino acids. Germline lookup yields CDR1 SGHVS and CDR2 FNYEAQ. V dropped 1 base and J dropped 7; count of bases not matched to a gene: 10. The CDR3 here is CASSLGQGRVDQPQHF. The CDR3 coding sequence is TGTGCCAGCAGCTTAGGACAGGGCCGGGTGGACCAGCCCCAGCATTTT.

The gene calls are TRBV29-1 and TRBJ2-1; 8 positions agree with TRBD2. CDR1 is SQVTM and CDR2 is ANQGSEA in the germline V gene. This CDR3 has 14 amino acids. J gave up 2 bases and V 7 bases, and 7 bases lay outside the gene matches. CDR3 sequence reads: CSGNIAGTYNEQFF. The CDR3 region has the DNA TGCAGCGGAAACATAGCGGGGACCTACAATGAGCAGTTCTTC.

The V call is TRBV7-9, the J call TRBJ1-3; TRBD1 aligns across 7 bases. Germline V gene lookup returns CDR1 SEHNR and CDR2 FQNEAQ (reference sequence). The CDR3 is 14 amino acids. The trim removed 5 bases at V and 6 bases at J, leaving 7 bases unmatched. For the CDR3, the DNA is TGTGCCAGCAGCGTTCGACAGGGCGCAAACACCATATATTTT. Its protein product is CASSVRQGANTIYF. Full variable domain (outside the CDR3, taken from reference TRBV7-9 and TRBJ1-3): DTGVSQNPRHKITKRGQNVTFRCDPISEHNRLYWYRQTLGQGPEFLTYFQNEAQLEKSRLLSDRFSAERPKGSFSTLEIQRTEQGDSAMYLCASSVRQGANTIYFGEGSWLTVV.

This rearrangement joins TRBV7-6 to TRBJ2-1, with 10 bases lining up with TRBD2. Germline V lookup: CDR1 SGHVS, CDR2 FNYEAQ. Trimming removed 1 base from V and 10 bases from J; junction bases left unmatched: 10. This CDR3 comprises 16 residues. This chain's CDR3 is CASSLGSSGGPGEQFF. CDR3 nucleotides: TGTGCCAGCAGCTTAGGTTCTAGCGGGGGCCCTGGGGAGCAGTTCTTC.

This clonotype occurred many times. The V gene is TRBV7-2, the J gene TRBJ1-5; TRBD1 aligns across 7 bases. This CDR3 has 16 amino acids. Germline V gene sequence: CDR1 SGHTA, CDR2 FQGNSA. Losses at the gene ends were 5 bases for V and 5 bases for J; bases not matched to a gene: 12. Here the CDR3 DNA reads TGTGCCAGCAGCCCCGGACAAGACAGGGTGGATCAGCCCCAGCATTTT. Its protein product is CASSPGQDRVDQPQHF.

This clonotype appeared a few times. The V call is TRBV3-1, the J call TRBJ2-1; TRBD1 or TRBD2 may be the D gene (5 bases each). Germline V gene lookup returns CDR1 LGHDT and CDR2 YNNKEL (reference sequence). V lost 0 bases and J lost 4, with 16 bases in between. The length of the CDR3 is 17 residues. The CDR3 DNA follows: TGTGCCAGCAGCCAAGACGTGGGCGGTGGGACGTACAATGAGCAGTTCTTC. Residues: CASSQDVGGGTYNEQFF.

This clonotype occurred a few times. V and J are TRBV12-3 or TRBV12-4 and TRBJ1-2; TRBD1 is a possible D gene (6 bases). V was shortened by 6 bases and J by 4 bases, with 15 bases between the two germline ends. The CDR3 runs 14 residues. The CDR3 here is CASSLQGALYGYTF. The CDR3 DNA reads as TGTGCCAGCAGCCTACAGGGAGCTCTCTATGGCTACACCTTC.

This clonotype was seen only a few times. The V gene is TRBV5-4, the J gene TRBJ2-3; a possible D gene is TRBD1 (6 bases). The germline gives CDR1 SGHNT, CDR2 YYREEE (reference sequence). Trimming removed 0 bases from V and 5 bases from J, with 19 bases in between. This CDR3 is built from 17 residues. Here the CDR3 reads CASSLGWDSGAGDTQYF. For the CDR3, the DNA is TGTGCCAGCAGCTTGGGGTGGGATTCAGGGGCAGGAGATACGCAGTATTTT.

This sequence joins TRBV6-2 or TRBV6-3 and TRBJ2-1; 9 bases align to TRBD2. Germline trimming cut 6 bases from V and 5 bases from J; bases unmatched to any gene: 8. Germline V gene lookup returns CDR1 MNHEY and CDR2 SVGEGT. The CDR3 loop spans 15 amino acids. CDR3 coding DNA: TGTGCCAGCAGGGGACTAGCTCATGGGAACAATGAGCAGTTCTTC. Its translation is CASRGLAHGNNEQFF.

The V and J genes are TRBV5-1 and TRBJ2-3; 8 bases agree with TRBD2. Looked up from germline, CDR1 is SGHRS and CDR2 is YFSETQ. Trimming cost V 4 bases and J 2 bases; bases outside gene matches: 12. This CDR3 is 17 amino acids long. The CDR3 here is CASSLGVGLDNTDTQYF. DNA for the CDR3: TGCGCCAGCAGCCTAGGCGTGGGACTAGATAACACAGATACGCAGTATTTT.

In this sample, this clonotype turned up many times. The chain employs TRBV5-1 and TRBJ2-3; no definite D call. The CDR3 consists of 12 residues. Germline CDR1 SGHRS, CDR2 YFSETQ. Trimming left V 2 bases short and J 6 bases short, with 7 bases between. The CDR3 loop is CASSFSSDTQYF. The CDR3 coding sequence is TGCGCCAGCAGCTTCTCGTCGGATACGCAGTATTTT.

This chain uses TRBV5-1 with TRBJ1-2, with D unresolved. Between the trimmed V and J ends, which lost 3 bases and 1 base, there was a span of 13 bases. CDR3 length: 15 residues. The germline gives CDR1 SGHRS, CDR2 YFSETQ. CDR3 residues: CASSCEPLNNYGYTF. CDR3 DNA: TGCGCCAGCAGCTGTGAGCCGCTCAATAACTATGGCTACACCTTC.

The chain joins TRBV13 to TRBJ2-7; 10 positions agree with TRBD2. CDR1 and CDR2 (germline): PRHDT, FYEKMQ (reference sequence). The V gene end was trimmed by 4 bases and the J gene end by 1 base; junction bases not matched to a gene: 7. CDR3 length equals 16 residues. DNA for the CDR3: TGTGCCAGCAGCTCATGGACTAGCGGCAGATCCTACGAGCAGTACTTC. Protein product: CASSSWTSGRSYEQYF. The full variable domain, completed using reference TRBV13 and TRBJ2-7, is AAGVIQSPRHLIKEKRETATLKCYPIPRHDTVYWYQQGPGQDPQFLISFYEKMQSDKGSIPDRFSAQQFSDYHSELNMSSLELGDSALYFCASSSWTSGRSYEQYFGPGTRLTVT.

This clonotype was counted a few times. The rearrangement uses TRBV4-2 and TRBJ2-7, with 8 positions matching TRBD1. The V segment lost 1 base and the J segment 3 bases; nucleotides outside the gene matches: 2. In germline, CDR1 is LGHNA, CDR2 YNFKEQ. The CDR3 has 14 residues. The CDR3 protein is CASSQVGTGYEQYF. The CDR3 DNA reads as TGTGCCAGCAGCCAAGTTGGGACAGGCTACGAGCAGTACTTC.

The rearrangement joins TRBV2 to TRBJ2-1, with TRBD1 identical over 9 bases. The CDR3 is 15 amino acids. Per the germline V gene, CDR1 is SNHLY and CDR2 is FYNNEI. V gave up 6 bases and J gave up 2 bases; unmatched junction bases: 5. CDR3 nucleotide sequence: TGTGCCAGCAGCTCCGGGACAGGGACCTACAATGAGCAGTTCTTC. This codes for CASSSGTGTYNEQFF.

This clonotype was detected a few times. The V call is TRBV4-1, the J call TRBJ1-6, with D hard to call. The CDR3 runs 17 residues. Trimming removed 1 base from V and 9 bases from J, with 19 bases in between. From germline, CDR1 is MGHRA and CDR2 YSYEKL. The CDR3, as DNA: TGCGCCAGCAGCCAAGTGCGCTTCGTTGAGGGTATTTCACCCCTCCACTTT. Encoded protein: CASSQVRFVEGISPLHF.